This T cell receptor (beta chain) was observed in a study of T cells in tumors after PD-1 blockade (dated by TCRdb to between 2019 and 2020). Some background on the complete study: Prior checkpoint blockade, systemic immunosuppressant use, and recent radiotherapy or other anti-cancer therapy within 4 weeks were grounds for patient exclusion. Patients were treated with either pembrolizumab 200 mg every 3 weeks or cemiplimab 350 mg every 2 weeks. Paired single-cell RNA and TCR sequencing was performed on site-matched tumors from BCC or SCC patients before and after anti-PD-1 therapy. Ongoing daily vismodegib 150 mg was also given to a subset of patients during anti-PD-1 treatment. RECIST version 1.1 was the standard used to evaluate clinical response. To compare blood and tumor clonotypes, bulk TCR sequencing was performed on 9 to 11 peripheral blood samples from roughly five patients. On average, peripheral blood samples had more than 90,000 TCR templates (range roughly 24,679-290,000) and around 35,000 unique clonotypes. On the study overall, not on this receptor specifically: Around 41% of tumor TCR clonotypes were found in blood, and some novel exhausted tumor clones appeared in pre-treatment blood, suggesting peripheral recruitment. Where the novel T cell clones came from was not determined, and possible sources could include lymphoid organs or rare unexpanded clones inside the tumor or in the tumor periphery.

The time point tag for this specimen amounts to: before anti-PD-1 therapy. Genomic DNA extracted from tumor biopsies or peripheral blood was used for bulk TCRbeta sequencing, with input ranging from about 600 ng to 6,004 ng. Every patient was a poor candidate for surgical resection and had histologically proven advanced or metastatic basal or squamous cell carcinoma. The basal cell carcinoma cohort was made up of roughly ten patients, and bulk tumor TCR sequencing was performed for seven or eight of these patients. The immunoSEQ platform was used for deep TCRbeta sequencing. The original methods were these. For further analysis, only productive rearrangements were exported from the immunoSEQ Analyzer. Bulk TCRbeta clonotypes were assigned T cell phenotypes by matching to single-cell RNA+TCR-seq clones sharing the same TCRbeta sequence. Using bulk TCR sequencing data, clone enrichment in tumor was calculated by dividing a clone's tumor frequency by the same clone's PBMC frequency. TCRs were grouped by GLIPH into specificity groups, defined as clusters of distinct TCRs likely recognizing common antigens via shared CDR3 motifs. TCRdb holds this immuneACCESS table with in-frame rearrangements only. Some clones are missing; in checked studies, unresolved V genes explain under half, and the rest has no known cause. V and J calls and clone size follow that table, whereas D and trimming were derived from the DNA. This sample is represented by about 33,000 clones; 78% of them were singletons. The top ten clones comprise roughly 39% of the sample.

CDR1 and CDR2 are drawn from the germline V gene: MNHEY, SVGAGI. The CDR3 covers 15 residues, taking in both the cysteine and the phenylalanine. The retained sequence is limited to the CDR3, 45 bases, with the frame set at the first base. V is clipped by 6 bases and J by 2 bases, and the sequence between their germline boundaries is 11 bases long. Concerning this clone: Its binding antigen is unknown. The input lacks base qualities; no much larger clone sits a single base away.

This clonotype was obtained from a human donor with basal cell carcinoma. This specimen consisted of PBMCs, obtained before anti-PD-1 treatment. The chain joins TRBV6-5 to TRBJ1-6; TRBD1 is a weak D gene call, 5 bases matching. The DNA sequence reads TGTGCCAGCAGCGGGGACGGAGCCTATAATTCACCCCTCCACTTT. Translated, it reads CASSGDGAYNSPLHF.